Listed below are T cell receptor beta chains from one sample, sequenced in a study of T cells in Graves' hyperthyroidism and ophthalmopathy. TCRdb called the multiplex PCR reads again in MiXCR, with one record for every CDR3 protein. This repertoire shows about 50,000 distinct CDR3 sequences, roughly 50% found once; its top ten account for roughly 32%. The specimen was peripheral blood or thyroid tissue (not recorded which). The receptors were sampled from a woman in her fifties or sixties with Graves' hyperthyroidism. CDR3s include the opening cysteine and the closing phenylalanine or tryptophan. The order of the fields is clone size, J gene, CDR3 length, D gene, V gene, CDR3 protein, CDR3 DNA. The D gene is left open where the match is weak. A row's size may be missing; if present it is once, few, many or a size class.

NA | TRBJ1-5 | 14 | NA | TRBV6-5 | CAISYGSGDQPQHF | TGTGCCATCAGTTACGGGTCAGGGGATCAGCCCCAGCATTTT
many | TRBJ1-6 | 14 | NA | TRBV20-1 | CSASAGGPDSPLHF | TGCAGTGCTAGCGCCGGGGGTCCAGATTCACCCCTCCACTTT
NA | TRBJ2-7 | 19 | NA | TRBV21-1 | CASSICSASGLAGIYEQYF | NA
once | TRBJ2-7 | 15 | TRBD1 | TRBV2 | CASRNGDRASYEQYF | TGTGCCAGCAGAAATGGGGACAGGGCTTCCTACGAGCAGTACTTC
NA | TRBJ2-5 | 13 | TRBD2 | TRBV29-1 | CSVDEGRAETQYF | TGCAGCGTTGACGAAGGGAGGGCGGAGACCCAGTACTTC
many | TRBJ1-5 | 11 | NA | TRBV7-3 | CASTINQPQHF | TGTGCCAGCACCATTAATCAGCCCCAGCATTTT
many | TRBJ1-1 | 13 | TRBD1 | TRBV28 | CATIDRDGAEAFF | TGTGCCACCATTGACAGGGATGGGGCTGAAGCTTTCTTT
many | TRBJ2-7 | 14 | NA | TRBV28 | CASSNSGCWDEQYF | TGTGCCAGCAGTAATTCAGGGTGCTGGGACGAGCAGTACTTC
few | TRBJ1-2 | 15 | TRBD1 | TRBV7-2 | CASSIGQGANYGYTF | TGTGCCAGCAGCATTGGACAGGGGGCGAACTATGGCTACACCTTC
many | TRBJ2-7 | 14 | TRBD2 | TRBV4-3 | CASSLGTRSYEQYF | TGCGCCAGCAGCCTCGGGACTAGGAGCTACGAGCAGTACTTC
NA | TRBJ2-5 | 15 | NA | TRBV12-3/TRBV12-4 | CASSTYLGGGETQYF | TGTGCCAGCAGCACCTACCTCGGAGGCGGGGAGACCCAGTACTTC
NA | TRBJ2-7 | 15 | NA | TRBV15 | CATSSYSAGSYEQYF | TGTGCCACCAGCAGTTACTCTGCGGGCTCCTACGAGCAGTACTTC
many | TRBJ1-2 | 15 | NA | TRBV30 | CAWSVVYQANYGYTF | TGTGCCTGGAGTGTAGTATACCAAGCTAACTATGGCTACACCTTC
many | TRBJ1-2 | 14 | NA | TRBV5-6 | CASSFRRSPYGYTF | TGTGCCAGCAGCTTTAGGCGGTCCCCGTATGGCTACACCTTC
many | TRBJ1-4 | 13 | NA | TRBV29-1 | CSAKGGAGEKLFF | TGCAGCGCTAAGGGGGGTGCCGGTGAAAAACTGTTTTTT
NA | TRBJ2-7 | 15 | TRBD1 | TRBV20-1 | CSARQDRVRSYEQYF | TGCAGTGCTAGGCAGGACAGGGTACGATCCTACGAGCAGTACTTC
NA | TRBJ1-2 | 12 | TRBD1 | TRBV29-1 | CSQDETGYGYTF | TGCAGCCAAGATGAGACAGGGTATGGCTACACCTTC
NA | TRBJ1-6 | 12 | TRBD1 | TRBV10-3 | CAMRTGDSPLHF | TGTGCCATGAGGACAGGGGATTCACCCCTCCACTTT
medium-sized | TRBJ1-5 | 13 | NA | TRBV7-2 | CASSVDVNQPQHF | TGTGCCAGCAGCGTGGACGTCAATCAGCCCCAGCATTTT
NA | TRBJ1-6 | 16 | NA | TRBV29-1 | CSAQRRGGQSYSPLHF | TGCAGCGCCCAACGACGGGGGGGGCAATCCTATTCACCCCTCCACTTT
NA | TRBJ1-3 | 17 | NA | TRBV9 | CASSVVCRDTYGYTIYF | TGTGCCAGCAGCGTAGTCTGTAGAGATACGTATGGCTACACCATATATTTT
NA | TRBJ1-1 | 13 | TRBD1 | TRBV7-2 | CASQGQLHTEAFF | TGTGCCAGCCAGGGACAGCTCCACACTGAAGCTTTCTTT
NA | TRBJ2-1 | 15 | TRBD2 | TRBV2 | CASNPLAGGYNEQFF | TGTGCCAGCAATCCCCTAGCGGGAGGGTACAATGAGCAGTTCTTC
many | TRBJ2-7 | 16 | TRBD2 | TRBV9 | CASSVGLAGGLYEQYF | TGTGCCAGCAGCGTAGGCCTAGCGGGAGGGCTGTACGAGCAGTACTTC
many | TRBJ1-1 | 12 | NA | TRBV30 | CAWGHLNTEAFF | TGTGCCTGGGGACACCTGAACACTGAAGCTTTCTTT
many | TRBJ2-7 | 14 | TRBD2 | TRBV20-1 | CSATGTSGSYEQYF | TGCAGTGCTACTGGGACTAGCGGGAGCTACGAGCAGTACTTC
large | TRBJ1-2 | 12 | NA | TRBV5-8 | CASSLAGGGYTF | TGTGCCAGCAGCTTGGCCGGAGGTGGCTACACCTTC
NA | TRBJ2-3 | 14 | TRBD2 | TRBV7-2 | CASSQRTSADTQYF | TGTGCCAGCAGCCAGCGGACTAGCGCAGATACGCAGTATTTT
once | TRBJ1-2 | 15 | NA | TRBV10-3 | CAISARTEASYGYTF | TGTGCCATCAGTGCGAGGACCGAAGCTAGCTATGGCTACACCTTC
NA | TRBJ1-5 | 15 | TRBD1 | TRBV10-3 | CAIRAAGGDNQPQHF | TGTGCCATCAGGGCCGCAGGGGGCGACAATCAGCCCCAGCATTTT
NA | TRBJ2-5 | 14 | NA | TRBV29-1 | CSVERGQNRETQYF | TGCAGCGTTGAGCGCGGCCAGAACCGAGAGACCCAGTACTTC
medium-sized | TRBJ1-3 | 13 | TRBD1 | TRBV7-2 | CASSSQGKNTIYF | TGTGCCAGCAGCTCACAGGGGAAAAACACCATATATTTT
NA | TRBJ1-1 | 17 | TRBD1 | TRBV4-3 | CASRPGTDWGLNTEAFF | TGCGCCAGCCGTCCCGGGACAGATTGGGGTTTGAACACTGAAGCTTTCTTT
NA | TRBJ1-2 | 12 | NA | TRBV29-1 | CSVGQRLYGYTF | TGCAGCGTTGGACAGCGCCTCTATGGCTACACCTTC
NA | TRBJ2-5 | 15 | NA | TRBV7-2 | CASSLMAGFQETQYF | TGTGCCAGCAGCTTAATGGCCGGCTTCCAAGAGACCCAGTACTTC
NA | TRBJ1-2 | 13 | NA | TRBV7-9 | CASSLGRQYGYTF | TGTGCCAGCAGCTTGGGACGACAGTATGGCTACACCTTC
NA | TRBJ1-1 | 12 | TRBD1 | TRBV7-2 | CASSSQGAEAFF | TGTGCCAGCAGCTCACAGGGGGCTGAAGCTTTCTTT
NA | TRBJ2-6 | 11 | TRBD1 | TRBV20-1 | CSADRGDTEAF | TGCAGTGCCGACAGGGGGGACACTGAAGCTTTC
NA | TRBJ1-2 | 13 | NA | TRBV24-1 | CATSGRDNYGYTF | TGTGCCACCAGTGGACGGGACAACTATGGCTACACCTTC
many | TRBJ1-5 | 15 | TRBD1 | TRBV29-1 | CSVSTGGVGNQPQHF | TGCAGCGTATCCACAGGGGGCGTCGGCAATCAGCCCCAGCATTTT
NA | TRBJ2-2 | 14 | NA | TRBV2 | CASSSRLGSGELSF | TGTGCCAGCAGTTCCCGGCTGGGGTCCGGGGAGCTGTCTTTT
few | TRBJ2-5 | 18 | TRBD2 | TRBV6-5 | CASRHSGLAGGPEETQYF | TGTGCCAGCAGACACTCGGGACTAGCGGGAGGGCCGGAAGAGACCCAGTACTTC
NA | TRBJ1-5 | 13 | TRBD1 | TRBV20-1 | CSAREGTGQPQHF | TGCAGTGCTAGAGAGGGGACAGGTCAGCCCCAGCATTTT
NA | TRBJ1-1 | 13 | TRBD1 | TRBV11-2 | CASSPGTGYVAFF | TGTGCCAGCAGCCCCGGGACAGGGTATGTCGCTTTCTTT
NA | TRBJ2-7 | 11 | NA | TRBV12-3/TRBV12-4 | CASSPTYEQYF | TGTGCCAGCAGCCCCACCTACGAGCAGTACTTC
many | TRBJ1-1 | 14 | NA | TRBV6-1 | CASSEKGDHTEAFF | TGTGCCAGCAGTGAAAAGGGGGATCACACTGAAGCTTTCTTT
many | TRBJ2-2 | 14 | NA | TRBV2 | CASNTGLYTGELFF | TGTGCCAGCAACACGGGACTTTACACCGGGGAGCTGTTTTTT
few | TRBJ1-2 | 15 | NA | TRBV7-2 | CASSLGQDPNYGYTF | TGTGCCAGCAGCTTAGGGCAGGACCCTAACTATGGCTACACCTTC
NA | TRBJ1-1 | 18 | TRBD1 | TRBV27 | CASSPRYRSTGGITEAFF | TGTGCCAGCAGTCCTAGATACCGTTCGACAGGGGGGATCACTGAAGCTTTCTTT
many | TRBJ1-1 | 12 | TRBD1 | TRBV6-1 | CASDFTGVEAFF | TGTGCCAGCGACTTCACAGGGGTGGAAGCTTTCTTT
NA | TRBJ1-2 | 14 | NA | TRBV2 | CASSETSSADGYTF | TGTGCCAGCAGTGAAACTTCTAGCGCGGATGGCTACACCTTC
NA | TRBJ1-4 | 14 | TRBD1 | TRBV2 | CASSEGDSPKKLFF | TGTGCCAGCAGTGAGGGGGACAGCCCTAAAAAACTGTTTTTT
NA | TRBJ1-5 | 16 | NA | TRBV24-1 | CATSDNHQGYQETQHF | TGTGCCACCAGTGACAACCACCAGGGGTACCAAGAGACCCAGCATTTT
NA | TRBJ2-7 | 12 | TRBD2 | TRBV20-1 | CSARGLANEQYF | TGCAGTGCTAGGGGACTAGCGAACGAGCAGTACTTC
few | TRBJ2-7 | 14 | NA | TRBV29-1 | CSVEVPGAPYEQYF | TGCAGCGTTGAAGTCCCAGGGGCACCCTACGAGCAGTACTTC
many | TRBJ2-6 | 15 | TRBD2 | TRBV19 | CASSDRGVGANVLTF | TGTGCCAGTAGTGACCGGGGGGTTGGGGCCAACGTCCTGACTTTC
NA | TRBJ2-7 | 16 | TRBD1 | TRBV29-1 | CSVERWTGVFSYDQYF | TGCAGCGTTGAACGGTGGACAGGCGTCTTCTCCTACGATCAGTACTTC